The 12 T cell receptor beta chains presented below share a single source sample, sequenced in a study of OX40 agonist ivuxolimab in advanced cancers. Clones were read by immunoSEQ multiplex PCR, and TCRdb kept only the in-frame ones, dropping some. The sample lists more than 95,000 clones, approximately 90% occurring once. This specimen consisted of CD4+ or CD8+ T cells sorted from blood, obtained in a trial of the OX40 agonist ivuxolimab. These receptors were collected from an adult with an advanced solid tumor such as melanoma, head and neck, liver or kidney cancer.

The CDR3 is CASRIDGQPQHF. The DNA for the CDR3 is TGTGCCAGCAGAATCGACGGGCAGCCCCAGCATTTT. The rearrangement joins TRBV6-6 to TRBJ1-5; D not certain. The germline V gene has CDR1 MNHNY and CDR2 SVGAGI (reference sequence). The CDR3 has 12 residues. The V and J ends lost 6 bases and 7 bases respectively, with 10 bases between them.

The V and J genes are TRBV4-2 and TRBJ2-6; D remains unclear. CDR1 is LGHNA and CDR2 is YNFKEQ in the germline V gene. The CDR3 extends over 17 amino acids. V was cut by 0 bases and J by 0 bases, with 9 bases left in between. CDR3 loop: CASSQDPDNSGANVLTF. CDR3 coding DNA: TGTGCCAGCAGCCAAGATCCCGACAACTCTGGGGCCAACGTCCTGACTTTC.

The chain recombines TRBV5-8 with TRBJ2-1; 8 nucleotides match TRBD1. V lost 3 bases, J lost 5 bases, and 7 bases stayed unmatched. The CDR3 has 15 amino acids. Germline CDR1 reads SGHTS; CDR2 reads YDEGEE. CDR3 nucleotide sequence: TGTGCCAGCAGCTCTGGGACAGGATTTGACAATGAGCAGTTCTTC. This codes for CASSSGTGFDNEQFF.

The DNA for the CDR3 is TGTGCCAGCTCCCACCGTGACTCCACAGATACGCAGTATTTT. Protein sequence: CASSHRDSTDTQYF. The V call is TRBV18, the J call TRBJ2-3; no definite D call. The V gene lost 6 bases and the J gene lost 2 bases, with 12 bases spanning the gap. The CDR3 consists of 14 residues. Germline values: CDR1 KGHSH, CDR2 LQKENI.

V and J are TRBV7-3 and TRBJ2-1, with D perhaps being TRBD1 or TRBD2 (5 bases each). V shed 4 bases and J shed 9 bases, with 16 bases lying between them. CDR1 is SGHTA and CDR2 is FQGTGA in the germline V gene. CDR3 length: 14 residues. The DNA for the CDR3 is TGTGCCAGCAGCTACGGGACGCACGAAGGTGAGCAGTTCTTC. It encodes CASSYGTHEGEQFF.

This chain uses TRBV15 with TRBJ2-7; TRBD1 or TRBD2 may be the D gene (6 bases each). In germline, CDR1 is LNHNV, CDR2 YYDKDF (reference sequence). The CDR3 is 14 residues long. V was pared by 0 bases and J by 7 bases, with 13 bases between. Written as DNA, the CDR3 is TGTGCCACCAGCAGAGATCTGGACAGCGGGGAGCAGTACTTC. Translated: CATSRDLDSGEQYF.

The chain couples TRBV28 to TRBJ2-7, with D maybe TRBD1 (6 bases). The CDR3 sequence is 15 residues long. Trimming shortened V by 6 bases and J by 2 bases, and 17 bases separated the two germline ends. From germline, CDR1 is MDHEN and CDR2 SYDVKM. CDR3 protein: CASSLTGSPTYEQYF. The CDR3 DNA is TGTGCCAGCAGCCTCACAGGGTCGCCGACCTACGAGCAGTACTTC.

This chain connects TRBV7-3 to TRBJ1-1; no clear D gene. Per the germline V gene, CDR1 is SGHTA and CDR2 is FQGTGA. V lost 5 bases and J 1 base, leaving 8 bases between the germline ends. The CDR3 runs to 13 residues. The CDR3 DNA reads as TGTGCCAGCAGCCTCGGGTGGAACACTGAAGCTTTCTTT. It codes for CASSLGWNTEAFF.

The chain uses TRBV9 and TRBJ2-1, with 13 bases aligning to TRBD2. The J segment lost 4 bases and the V segment lost 4 bases, leaving 8 bases of the junction unmatched. This CDR3 contains 17 residues. CDR1 and CDR2 (germline): SGDLS, YYNGEE. CDR3 nucleotide sequence: TGTGCCAGCAGCCTTGGGACTAGCGGGACTCCGTACAATGAGCAGTTCTTC. Amino acid sequence: CASSLGTSGTPYNEQFF.

V is TRBV18 and J is TRBJ2-1; D is perhaps TRBD2 (5 bases). Trimming took off 6 bases at V and 9 bases at J, with 12 bases between the two ends. This CDR3 region has 12 residues. Germline loops: CDR1 KGHSH, CDR2 LQKENI. The CDR3 loop is CASSRQGGEQFF. CDR3 bases: TGTGCCAGCTCCCGACAAGGAGGTGAGCAGTTCTTC. The full variable domain, its missing parts supplied by reference TRBV18 and TRBJ2-1, is NAGVMQNPRHLVRRRGQEARLRCSPMKGHSHVYWYRQLPEEGLKFMVYLQKENIIDESGMPKERFSAEFPKEGPSILRIQQVVRGDSAAYFCASSRQGGEQFFGPGTRLTVL.

V is TRBV2 and J is TRBJ1-1; D possibly corresponds to TRBD1 (6 bases). This CDR3 region has 11 residues. The germline gives CDR1 SNHLY, CDR2 FYNNEI. Trimming took 10 bases from V and 7 from J, leaving 13 bases between them. CDR3 protein: CANPTGLEAFF. CDR3 sequence (DNA): TGTGCCAACCCGACAGGCCTTGAAGCTTTCTTT.

The chain uses TRBV28 and TRBJ2-3; D is possibly TRBD1 (5 bases). The CDR3 is made up of 15 amino acids. V was clipped by 5 bases and J by 3 bases, with 15 bases between them. Germline V gene data show CDR1 as MDHEN and CDR2 as SYDVKM. The CDR3 loop is CASSKKGFVTDTQYF. As DNA, the CDR3 is TGTGCCAGCAGTAAAAAGGGGTTTGTGACAGATACGCAGTATTTT.